The TCR beta chain under discussion was sequenced for a study of blood T cell repertoires in COVID-19. Germline V gene data show CDR1 as SGHVS and CDR2 as FNYEAQ. With 2 bases removed from V and 0 bases from J, the gap between germline ends came to 10 bases. This CDR3 is built from 16 residues. Assay: immunoSEQ multiplex PCR; the TCRdb copy retains only in-frame clones and omits some. The table lists 300,000 to 350,000 clones, roughly 90% of them singletons, with approximately 0.93% in the top ten. Sequencing was performed on PBMCs or T cells enriched from blood (not recorded which). The gene calls are TRBV7-6 and TRBJ2-2; D call uncertain. The sequence came from a woman under 40 who had recovered from COVID-19. The DNA of the CDR3 is TGTGCCAGCAGCTTACTCCCCCCCTCGAACACCGGGGAGCTGTTTTTT. Protein product: CASSLLPPSNTGELFF.